This T cell receptor beta chain is drawn from a study of low-dose radiotherapy and immunotherapy resistance in tumors. Overall study context: Members of Cohort 2 were treated with 1 Gy per fraction every two weeks; their total was 13 Gy over 26 weeks.

Sample time point: before trial treatment. The donors' regimen was nivolumab, ipilimumab, aspirin, low-dose cyclophosphamide and low-dose radiotherapy. Each eligible patient had an advanced solid tumor, and these tumors lacked tumor-infiltrating lymphocytes. By share, this clonotype ranks as medium-sized. Alpha- and beta-chain coverage of first-strand cDNA came from TRAV- and TRBV-specific primers. The PCR that amplified TCRs ran for 20 cycles, relying on a constant-region primer and a V-primer adapter. TCRdb called the reads again in MiXCR, with one record for every CDR3 protein. Among around 68,000 distinct CDR3 sequences, about a quarter were seen once, and the ten largest hold roughly 6.5%. The clonotype originates from a male donor with rectosigmoid adenocarcinoma. Sequences were derived from PBMCs, sampled before treatment.

CDR3 bases: TGTGCCAGCAGCTTAGTGAGCTCCTACAATGAGCAGTTCTTC. Translation gives CASSLVSSYNEQFF. This chain joins TRBV11-2 and TRBJ2-1, with D hard to call. The V gene's germline CDR1 is SGHAT and CDR2 FQNNGV. This CDR3 has 14 residues. The ends were cut back, 1 base at V and 0 bases at J, with 4 bases in the middle.